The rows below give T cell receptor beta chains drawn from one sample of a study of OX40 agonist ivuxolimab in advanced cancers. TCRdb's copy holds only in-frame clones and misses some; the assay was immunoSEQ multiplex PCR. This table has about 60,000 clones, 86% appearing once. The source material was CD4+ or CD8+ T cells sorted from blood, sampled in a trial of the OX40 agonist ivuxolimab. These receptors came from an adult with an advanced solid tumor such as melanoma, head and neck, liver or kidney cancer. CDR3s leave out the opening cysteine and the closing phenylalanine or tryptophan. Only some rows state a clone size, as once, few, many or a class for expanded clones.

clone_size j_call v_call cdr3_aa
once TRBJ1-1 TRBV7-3 ASSRDVDTEAF
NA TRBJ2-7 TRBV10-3 AISTSGRPGGADEQY
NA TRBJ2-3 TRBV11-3 ASSFGRGTDTQY
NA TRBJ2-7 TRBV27 ASSLSGLPDTTYEQY
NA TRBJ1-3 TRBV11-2 ASRRGQATGNTIY
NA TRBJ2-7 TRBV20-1 SASATYEQY
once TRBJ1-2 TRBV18 ASSPLPGQGDYGYT
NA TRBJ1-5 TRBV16 ASSQSRQGGNQPQH
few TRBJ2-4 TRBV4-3 ASSPGGMIAKNIQY
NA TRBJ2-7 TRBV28 ASSYYLGQY
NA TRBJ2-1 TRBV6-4 ASSEASGAYNEQF
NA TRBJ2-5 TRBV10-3 AISAWGGLAGVGETQY
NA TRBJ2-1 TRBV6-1 VSRDSNNEQF
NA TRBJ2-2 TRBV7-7 ASSQQNGGELF
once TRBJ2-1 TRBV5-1 ASRSPSGRNEQF
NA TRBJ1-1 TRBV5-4 ASSLALGRTGGTEAF
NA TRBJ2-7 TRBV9 ASSTDTKEQY
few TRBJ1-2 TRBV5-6 ASSLAQGAYGYT
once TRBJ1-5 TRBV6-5 ASRPAINQPQH
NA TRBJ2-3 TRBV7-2 ASRETSGRADTQY
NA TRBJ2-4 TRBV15 ATSMPAGVAKNIQY
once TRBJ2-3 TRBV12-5 ASAVRTDTQY
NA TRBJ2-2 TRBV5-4 ASSNAGTGTGELF
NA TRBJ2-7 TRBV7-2 ASSVSSYEQY
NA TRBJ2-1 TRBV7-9 ASSLRGRAFF
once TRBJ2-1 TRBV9 ASSATSIPYNEQF
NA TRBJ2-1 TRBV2 ASRETSGSYNEQF
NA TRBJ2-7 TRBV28 ASSLAGSDEQY
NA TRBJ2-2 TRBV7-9 ASSSRGTGELF
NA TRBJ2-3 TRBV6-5 ASSYESGSTDTQY
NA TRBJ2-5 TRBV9 ASSVGTGGEETQY
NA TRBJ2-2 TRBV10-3 AISDSGPGELF
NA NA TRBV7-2 ASSFRQGGEQY
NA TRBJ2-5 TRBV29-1 SVGGSAGGETQY
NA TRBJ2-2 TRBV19 ASGSGTTNAGELF
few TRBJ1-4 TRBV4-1 ASSQDGGFPREKLF
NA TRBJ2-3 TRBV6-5 ASSYSHLADTQY
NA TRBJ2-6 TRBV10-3 AILLPSPTTGGSGANVLT
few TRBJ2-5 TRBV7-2 ASSLQGDIETQY
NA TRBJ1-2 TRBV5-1 ASRPDGLNYGYT
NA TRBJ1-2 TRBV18 ASSPPGGLDYGYT
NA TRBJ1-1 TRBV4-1 ASSQDLDRSYTEAF
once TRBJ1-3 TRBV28 ASSLDRAPSGNTIY
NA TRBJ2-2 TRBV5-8 ASGRKNTGELF
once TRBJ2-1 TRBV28 ASSTSRPVDNEQF